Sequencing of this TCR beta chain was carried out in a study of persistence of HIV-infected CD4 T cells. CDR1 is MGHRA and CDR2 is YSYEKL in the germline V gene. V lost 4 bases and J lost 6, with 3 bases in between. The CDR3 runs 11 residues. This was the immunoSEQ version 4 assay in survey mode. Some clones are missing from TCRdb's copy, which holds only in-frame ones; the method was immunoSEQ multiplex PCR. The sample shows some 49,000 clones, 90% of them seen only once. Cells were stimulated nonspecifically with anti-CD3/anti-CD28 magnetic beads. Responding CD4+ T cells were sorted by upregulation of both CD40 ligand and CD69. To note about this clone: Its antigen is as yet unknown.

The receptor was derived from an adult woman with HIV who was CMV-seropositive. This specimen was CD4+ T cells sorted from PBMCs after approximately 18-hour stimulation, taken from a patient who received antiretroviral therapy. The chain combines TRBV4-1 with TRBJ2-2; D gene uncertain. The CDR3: CASSRAGELFF. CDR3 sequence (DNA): TGCGCCAGCAGCCGGGCCGGGGAGCTGTTTTTT.